The T cell receptor beta chain under discussion was sequenced for a study of blood T cell repertoires in COVID-19. Authors' processing steps: Amplifying reference gene primers gave estimates of nucleated cell counts. Assay: immunoSEQ multiplex PCR; the TCRdb copy retains only in-frame clones and omits some. That table is the source of V, J and clone size, and D and trimming were worked out from the DNA. The table lists hundreds of thousands of clones, 87% of them singletons. Trimming pared 6 bases from V and 3 bases from J, leaving 15 bases between. There are 14 residues in the CDR3. Germline values: CDR1 MNHEY, CDR2 SVGAGI.

The sample comprised peripheral blood. The J gene is TRBJ2-7, the V gene TRBV6-5, with D maybe TRBD2 (5 bases). This receptor was identified in a middle-aged woman who had recovered from COVID-19. CDR3 residues: CASRPSGWDYEQYF. The CDR3 DNA reads TGTGCCAGCAGACCTTCGGGATGGGACTACGAGCAGTACTTC.